The 25 T cell receptor beta chains presented below share a single source sample, sequenced in a study of cytomegalovirus exposure and HLA in healthy donors. Clones were sequenced by immunoSEQ multiplex PCR, and TCRdb holds only the in-frame ones, with some missing. The sample holds some 190,000 clones; 86% are singletons and the top ten take approximately 7%. The sequenced sample was PBMCs. These receptors originate from a man aged 25-45 years in good health and CMV-seropositive.

J is TRBJ1-3 and V is TRBV9; perhaps TRBD1 as D (6 bases). Trimming removed 5 bases from V and 0 bases from J, with 24 bases in between. The germline V gene has CDR1 SGDLS and CDR2 YYNGEE. The CDR3 covers 19 residues. The DNA of the CDR3 is TGTGCCAGCAGAGAGGGGGACCCTTGGGAGCCTGGCTCTGGAAACACCATATATTTT. Protein product: CASREGDPWEPGSGNTIYF.

The chain combines TRBV5-4 with TRBJ2-7; the D is unclear. Germline loops: CDR1 SGHNT, CDR2 YYREEE (reference sequence). V dropped 1 base and J dropped 3 bases, with 5 bases sitting between them. The CDR3 loop spans 12 amino acids. CDR3 DNA: TGTGCCAGCAGCTTGTCAAACTACGAGCAGTACTTC. Translation: CASSLSNYEQYF.

The chain is built from TRBV6-1 and TRBJ2-7, with 7 bases fitting TRBD1. Germline CDR1 and CDR2: MNHNS and SASEGT. The CDR3 runs 14 residues. V lost 7 bases, J lost 1 base, and 7 bases stayed unmatched. This CDR3 reads CASTPYRGSYEQYF. The CDR3 nucleotides read TGTGCCAGCACCCCATACAGGGGTTCCTACGAGCAGTACTTC.

The chain uses TRBV5-1 and TRBJ2-2; 10 positions match TRBD2. The CDR3 runs to 16 residues. CDR1 and CDR2 from the germline V gene are SGHRS and YFSETQ. V lost 1 base, J lost 6 bases, and 6 bases stayed unmatched. In DNA form, the CDR3 reads TGCGCCAGCAGCTTGATAAGCGGGAGGGGATCCGGGGAGCTGTTTTTT. This gives the protein CASSLISGRGSGELFF.

The chain has TRBV29-1 and TRBJ1-1; D gene unclear. V dropped 4 bases and J dropped 1 base, with 10 bases sitting between them. CDR1 is SQVTM and CDR2 is ANQGSEA in the germline V gene. The CDR3 has 13 amino acids. The CDR3 sequence is CSVGWAANTEAFF. The CDR3 DNA follows: TGCAGCGTTGGGTGGGCCGCGAACACTGAAGCTTTCTTT.

The chain links TRBV7-2 to TRBJ2-1, with D possibly being TRBD2 (6 bases). The CDR3 contains 14 residues. CDR1 is SGHTA and CDR2 is FQGNSA in the germline V gene. The V gene lost 6 bases and the J gene lost 7 bases, with 16 bases spanning the gap. The CDR3 spells CASRWGVGRNEQFF. In DNA, the CDR3 is TGTGCCAGCAGATGGGGGGTGGGTAGGAATGAGCAGTTCTTC.

The chain links TRBV18 to TRBJ2-6; unclear D gene. In germline, CDR1 is KGHSH, CDR2 LQKENI. Trimming left V 2 bases short and J 0 bases short, with 8 bases between. This CDR3 contains 16 residues. CDR3 in amino acids: CASSPYIFSGANVLTF. The CDR3 nucleotides are TGTGCCAGCTCACCATATATCTTCTCTGGGGCCAACGTCCTGACTTTC.

The rearrangement links TRBV2 to TRBJ1-2; tentative D call: TRBD1 (6 bases). Germline CDR1 SNHLY, CDR2 FYNNEI. The CDR3 is 14 amino acids. Deletions cut 7 bases from V and 1 base from J, with 13 bases between. As DNA, the CDR3 is TGTGCCAGCAACCAACAGGGTTTTAACTATGGCTACACCTTC. Translating it yields CASNQQGFNYGYTF.

Of note for this clone: Distinct nucleotide sequences in the sample also encode this CDR3. The V call is TRBV14, the J call TRBJ2-7, with D uncertain. CDR3 size: 14 residues. Trimming cost V 2 bases and J 0 bases, with 8 bases left between them. CDR1 and CDR2 from the germline V gene are SGHDN and FVKESK. As DNA, the CDR3 is TGTGCCAGCAGCCAAAGAACAGTCTCCTACGAGCAGTACTTC. Its translation is CASSQRTVSYEQYF.

In this sample, this clone turned up a few times. V and J are TRBV6-5 and TRBJ1-2; tentative D call: TRBD1 (5 bases). Germline loops: CDR1 MNHEY, CDR2 SVGAGI. This CDR3 region has 15 residues. Trimming removed 7 bases at V and 8 bases at J, with 23 bases between. Here the CDR3 DNA reads TGTGCCAGCACCAGAACCCGGACATCTTGGAGCGGCTACACCTTC. Its protein product is CASTRTRTSWSGYTF.

This chain connects TRBV7-3 to TRBJ2-2, with D tentatively TRBD1 or TRBD2 (5 bases each). The CDR3 covers 16 residues. Looked up from germline, CDR1 is SGHTA and CDR2 is FQGTGA. V was trimmed by 0 bases and J by 5 bases, leaving 13 bases between them. CDR3 sequence: CASSLTMGVGTGELFF. CDR3 in DNA: TGTGCCAGCAGCTTAACGATGGGGGTTGGGACCGGGGAGCTGTTTTTT.

Only one count was recorded for this clone. Here the CDR3 DNA reads TGTGCCAGCAGCGCATCCCCCGGGACTAGCGGGGGCCAAAGATCGAATGAGCAGTTCTTC. It translates to CASSASPGTSGGQRSNEQFF. The gene calls are TRBV11-3 and TRBJ2-1, with 14 bases fitting TRBD2. The CDR3 totals 20 residues. Germline V gene data show CDR1 as SGHNT and CDR2 as YENEEA. The ends lost 5 bases at V and 7 bases at J; junction bases unmatched: 19.

This clone occurred once. The junction shows a germline mismatch at one end, possibly a read error. V and J are TRBV7-7 and TRBJ2-3; D is ambiguous. The germline V gene encodes CDR1 SSHAT and CDR2 FNYEAQ (reference sequence). The CDR3 spans 15 residues. CDR3 loop: CASSPTTASTDTQYF. CDR3 sequence (DNA): TGTGCTAGCAGCCCTACAACTGCTAGCACAGATACGCAGTATTTT.

J is TRBJ2-1 and V is TRBV5-1; D remains ambiguous. This CDR3 contains 15 residues. Trimming removed 4 bases from V and 7 bases from J, with 18 bases in between. Germline CDR1 SGHRS, CDR2 YFSETQ. The CDR3 region has the DNA TGCGCCAGCAGCCCGCCGGGTCTTGGTAGGAATGAGCAGTTCTTC. As protein: CASSPPGLGRNEQFF.

This clone has just one count. This rearrangement joins TRBV2 to TRBJ2-7; 11 nucleotides line up with TRBD1. CDR1 and CDR2 (germline): SNHLY, FYNNEI. The V gene end was trimmed by 6 bases and the J gene end by 3 bases; junction bases not matched to a gene: 7. There are 15 residues in the CDR3. The CDR3 sequence is CASRGDRGAVYEQYF. CDR3 DNA sequence: TGTGCCAGCAGGGGGGACAGGGGGGCTGTCTACGAGCAGTACTTC.

The chain employs TRBV15 and TRBJ1-4; D ambiguous. Germline loops: CDR1 LNHNV, CDR2 YYDKDF (reference sequence). Trimming took off 3 bases at V and 8 bases at J, with 10 bases between the two ends. This CDR3 contains 13 residues. CDR3 DNA: TGTGCCACCAGCAGCGGACGCTGGGAAAAACTGTTTTTT. It is translated as CATSSGRWEKLFF.

The gene calls are TRBV2 and TRBJ1-4; D remains ambiguous. The V end was cut by 6 bases, the J end by 3 bases, with 11 bases between. There are 14 residues in the CDR3. Germline V gene sequence: CDR1 SNHLY, CDR2 FYNNEI. The CDR3 DNA is TGTGCCAGCAGATTACAGAATTCTAATGAAAAACTGTTTTTT. Its protein is CASRLQNSNEKLFF.

This clone was seen at least ten times. The chain recombines TRBV4-1 with TRBJ2-2; 10 nucleotides agree with TRBD2. The trim removed 4 bases at V and 6 bases at J, leaving 14 bases unmatched. CDR3 size: 18 residues. Germline V gene data show CDR1 as MGHRA and CDR2 as YSYEKL. The CDR3 region is CASSLFLQPLAGSGELFF. The CDR3 DNA reads as TGCGCCAGCAGCCTATTTCTCCAACCACTAGCGGGATCCGGGGAGCTGTTTTTT.

This rearrangement joins TRBV19 to TRBJ1-2; tentatively, D is TRBD1 (5 bases). Per germline, CDR1 LNHDA and CDR2 SQIVND (reference sequence). Trimming removed 9 bases from V and 5 bases from J, with 19 bases in between. The length of the CDR3 is 14 residues. The CDR3 DNA reads TGTGCCAGCATACAGGCAGGGTGGGAATATGGCTACACCTTC. It is translated as CASIQAGWEYGYTF.

V gene TRBV29-1 combines with J gene TRBJ1-1; 9 positions match TRBD1. Germline CDR1 reads SQVTM; CDR2 reads ANQGSEA. After removal of 6 bases from V and 3 bases from J, the junction contained 8 bases not matched to a gene. The CDR3 has 14 residues. CDR3 sequence: CSVRGQGKDTEAFF. The DNA for the CDR3 is TGCAGCGTGCGGGGACAGGGTAAAGACACTGAAGCTTTCTTT. Based on the CDR3 plus reference TRBV29-1 and TRBJ1-1, the full variable domain is SAVISQKPSRDICQRGTSLTIQCQVDSQVTMMFWYRQQPGQSLTLIATANQGSEATYESGFVIDKFPISRPNLTFSTLTVSNMSPEDSSIYLCSVRGQGKDTEAFFGQGTRLTVV.

V and J are TRBV29-1 and TRBJ1-1, with 8 bases matching TRBD1. The CDR3 sequence is 12 residues long. V trimming: 3 bases; J trimming: 5 bases; junction bases outside the gene matches: 2. Per the germline V gene, CDR1 is SQVTM and CDR2 is ANQGSEA. Here the CDR3 reads CSVDTGGTEAFF. DNA of the CDR3: TGCAGCGTTGATACAGGGGGGACTGAAGCTTTCTTT.

V usage is TRBV9 and J usage is TRBJ2-1, with 7 bases matching TRBD1. The ends lost 3 bases at V and 4 bases at J; junction bases unmatched: 4. This CDR3 comprises 14 residues. Germline V gives CDR1 SGDLS, CDR2 YYNGEE. The CDR3: CASSAWGQYNEQFF. CDR3 nucleotide sequence: TGTGCCAGCAGCGCCTGGGGACAGTACAATGAGCAGTTCTTC.

This clone has only one observation. Other nucleotide sequences from this sample produce the same CDR3. This chain joins TRBV18 and TRBJ1-4, with D unclear. Trimming took 3 bases from V and 5 from J, leaving 10 bases between them. CDR1 and CDR2 from the germline V gene are KGHSH and LQKENI. This CDR3 is built from 14 residues. Written as DNA, the CDR3 is TGTGCCAGCTCACCTCAGGCTTCAAATGAAAAACTGTTTTTT. Its translation: CASSPQASNEKLFF.

This rearrangement joins TRBV7-6 to TRBJ2-7, with 14 bases that match TRBD2. Germline trimming cut 1 base from V and 5 bases from J; bases unmatched to any gene: 10. This CDR3 has 18 amino acids. Germline values: CDR1 SGHVS, CDR2 FNYEAQ. The CDR3 protein is CASSLVSGLAGVMNEQYF. In DNA form, the CDR3 reads TGTGCCAGCAGCTTAGTTTCGGGACTAGCGGGAGTAATGAACGAGCAGTACTTC.

This chain uses TRBV7-2 with TRBJ2-5; 11 bases line up with TRBD2. Germline CDR1 reads SGHTA; CDR2 reads FQGNSA. The CDR3 runs to 16 residues. After removal of 2 bases from V and 1 base from J, the junction contained 3 bases not matched to a gene. The chain's CDR3 is CASSLRLAGIQETQYF. The DNA for the CDR3 is TGTGCCAGCAGCTTAAGACTAGCGGGGATCCAAGAGACCCAGTACTTC.